This entry is about one TCR beta chain. Its antigen is unknown. This sample is part of a study of OX40 agonist ivuxolimab in advanced cancers. Study information: Participants could have had prior anti-PD-1, anti-PD-L1 or anti-CTLA-4 therapy, and approximately 37% had some. Three patients, one with hepatocellular carcinoma and two with cutaneous melanoma, responded partially.

From germline, CDR1 is SGHNT and CDR2 YYREEE (reference sequence). V gave up 4 bases and J gave up 5 bases, with 16 bases separating them. The length of the CDR3 is 15 residues. Notes on the study in general: Expanded peripheral T cells had an undetermined antigen specificity. By week 6 at 0.1 to 3.0 mg/kg, blood CD4+ and CD8+ T cells had expanded clonally.

Assay used: immunoSEQ multiplex PCR; TCRdb lists only in-frame clones, some missing. The top ten clones hold 7.9% of a sample with 55,000 to 80,000 clones, approximately 81% of them seen once. The V and J genes are TRBV5-4 and TRBJ2-4; D is perhaps TRBD2 (7 bases). This TCR derives from an adult with an advanced solid tumor such as melanoma, head and neck, liver or kidney cancer. The sequencing used CD4+ or CD8+ T cells sorted from blood, collected in a trial of the OX40 agonist ivuxolimab. This CDR3 reads CASSPAGAGENIQYF. The CDR3 DNA sequence: TGTGCCAGCAGCCCGGCGGGGGCAGGGGAAAACATTCAGTACTTC.